This note documents a single T cell receptor (beta chain) sequence. The data derive from a study of radiotherapy plus CTLA-4 blockade in lung cancer. From germline, CDR1 is SEHNR and CDR2 FQNEAQ (reference sequence). CDR3 length: 13 amino acids. Trimming took 3 bases from V and 9 from J, leaving 12 bases between them. The data were produced by immunoSEQ multiplex PCR, yet TCRdb's version contains in-frame clones alone and is incomplete. The data hold about 91,000 clones, with roughly 78% observed a single time. The V call is TRBV7-9, the J call TRBJ1-5; no definite D call. The material was peripheral blood, obtained from a patient treated with radiotherapy plus ipilimumab. The sequence derives from a human donor with non-small cell lung cancer that progressed on radiotherapy plus ipilimumab. CDR3 residues: CASSFEAGSPQHF. The CDR3 nucleotides read TGTGCCAGCAGCTTTGAGGCTGGATCGCCCCAGCATTTT.